Only one count was recorded for the clone carrying this T cell receptor beta chain. Per the study methods: Using reference gene primer amplification, nucleated cell counts were estimated. Produced via immunoSEQ multiplex PCR; TCRdb's table is partial and in-frame only. That table furnishes V, J and clone size, whereas the DNA furnished D and trimming. The sample yields 150,000 to 200,000 clones, around 83% seen once. Germline CDR1 reads SEHNR; CDR2 reads FQNEAQ (reference sequence). There are 16 residues in the CDR3. After removal of 1 base from V and 4 bases from J, the junction contained 5 bases not matched to a gene. The data are from a study of blood T cell repertoires in COVID-19. Study background: The samples span acute and convalescent COVID-19 from the United States, Italy and Spain. Sample material is recorded as cDNA or gDNA derived from T cells, B-cell-depleted T cells, or PBMCs.

What was sequenced was peripheral blood. The sequence derives from a human donor in a cohort sampled during active COVID-19. The chain carries TRBV7-9 and TRBJ2-5; 11 bases are shared with TRBD2. CDR3 sequence (DNA): TGTGCCAGCAGCTTAGGGGGACTAGCGGTCCGAGAGACCCAGTACTTC. This translates into CASSLGGLAVRETQYF.